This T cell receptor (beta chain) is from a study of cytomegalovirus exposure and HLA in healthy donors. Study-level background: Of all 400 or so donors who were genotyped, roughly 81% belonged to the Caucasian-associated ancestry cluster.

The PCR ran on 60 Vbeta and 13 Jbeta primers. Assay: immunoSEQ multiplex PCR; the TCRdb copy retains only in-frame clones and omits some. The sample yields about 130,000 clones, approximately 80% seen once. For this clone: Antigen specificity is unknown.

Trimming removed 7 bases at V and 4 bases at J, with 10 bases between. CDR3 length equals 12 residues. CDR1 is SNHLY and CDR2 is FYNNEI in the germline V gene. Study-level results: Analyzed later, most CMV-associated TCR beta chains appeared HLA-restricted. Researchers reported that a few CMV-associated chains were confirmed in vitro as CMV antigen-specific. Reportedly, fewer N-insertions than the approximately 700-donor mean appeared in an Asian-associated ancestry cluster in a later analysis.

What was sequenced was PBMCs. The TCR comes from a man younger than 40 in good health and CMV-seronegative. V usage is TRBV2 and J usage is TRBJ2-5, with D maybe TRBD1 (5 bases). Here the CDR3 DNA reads TGTGCCAGCATAAGTCAGGGAGAGACCCAGTACTTC. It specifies CASISQGETQYF. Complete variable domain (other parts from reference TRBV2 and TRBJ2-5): EPEVTQTPSHQVTQMGQEVILRCVPISNHLYFYWYRQILGQKVEFLVSFYNNEISEKSEIFDDQFSVERPDGSNFTLKIRSTKLEDSAMYFCASISQGETQYFGPGTRLLVL.